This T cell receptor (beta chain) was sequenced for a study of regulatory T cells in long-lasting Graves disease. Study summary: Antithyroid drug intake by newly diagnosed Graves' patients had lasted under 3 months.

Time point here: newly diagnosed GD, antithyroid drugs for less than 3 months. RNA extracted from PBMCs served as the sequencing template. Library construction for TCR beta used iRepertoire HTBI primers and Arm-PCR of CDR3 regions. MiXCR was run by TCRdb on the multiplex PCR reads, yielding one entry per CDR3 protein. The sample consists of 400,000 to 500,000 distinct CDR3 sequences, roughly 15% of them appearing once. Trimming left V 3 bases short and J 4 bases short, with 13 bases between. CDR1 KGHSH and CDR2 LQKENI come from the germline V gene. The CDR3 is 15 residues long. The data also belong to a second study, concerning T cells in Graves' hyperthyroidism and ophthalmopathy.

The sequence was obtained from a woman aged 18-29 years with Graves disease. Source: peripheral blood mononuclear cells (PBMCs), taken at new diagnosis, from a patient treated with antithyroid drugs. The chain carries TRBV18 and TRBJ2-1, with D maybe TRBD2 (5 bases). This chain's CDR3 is CASSPVGVTYNEQFF. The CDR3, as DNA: TGTGCCAGCTCACCTGTGGGAGTCACTTACAATGAGCAGTTCTTC.